This entry is about one T cell receptor beta chain. What it binds is unknown. This sample was taken from a study of T cells in localized non-small cell lung cancer. The CDR3 contains 18 residues. The germline V and J ends were trimmed by 6 bases and 0 bases, with 20 bases remaining between them. From germline, CDR1 is KGHSH and CDR2 LQKENI. Sequencing was performed with immunoSEQ multiplex PCR; in TCRdb, only in-frame clones are kept and a portion is missing. The sample shows around 22,000 clones, about 87% of them seen only once. Whole-study results and caveats: In the blood, greater T cell density corresponded to longer overall survival. Sequencing involved a lone tumor region, leaving heterogeneity possible. The highest T cell clonality was in uninvolved adjacent lung, above tumor. The study detected a median around 57 of the top 100 tumor clones in adjacent lung.

The clonotype was recovered from a woman aged 40-70 years with stage III lung adenocarcinoma. This material consisted of peripheral blood mononuclear cells, taken before any cancer treatment. The gene calls are TRBV18 and TRBJ1-4; maybe TRBD1 (6 bases). The CDR3: CASSLNPPGGTTNEKLFF. In nucleotides, the CDR3 is TGTGCCAGCTCCCTAAATCCACCCGGGGGCACAACTAATGAAAAACTGTTTTTT.